A few counts support the clone carrying this T cell receptor (beta chain). As yet, its antigen is unknown. Trimming stripped 1 base from V and 8 bases from J, with 12 bases between. CDR3 length: 14 amino acids. CDR1 and CDR2 from the germline V gene are LNHNV and YYDKDF (reference sequence). This sample was included in a study of T cells after yellow fever vaccination. Study findings and constraints: One caveat is that FACS-sorted repertoires could contain abundant clonotypes contaminating from the bulk population. Subsequent booster samples again held most clones from primary vaccination (approximately 95% CD4, 85% to 90% CD8).

UMIs and a universal primer site were added when TCR cDNA was made by 5'RACE template switching. Using its own MiXCR run on the 5' RACE reads, TCRdb lists one record per CDR3 protein. The sample has some 350,000 distinct CDR3 sequences, approximately 4.2% seen once; the top ten hold 20% to 25%. The source was PBMCs, collected 5 days after the yellow fever booster vaccination. The J gene is TRBJ2-1, the V gene TRBV15, with D perhaps TRBD2 (6 bases). The receptor was isolated from a man between 18 and 29 years old who received the YFV17D yellow fever vaccine. CDR3 in DNA: TGTGCCACCAGCAGAGTTAGCGGCGGGGATGAGCAGTTCTTC. Its translation: CATSRVSGGDEQFF.